Listed below are T cell receptor beta chains from one sample, sequenced in a study of cytomegalovirus exposure and HLA in healthy donors. Sequencing was performed with immunoSEQ multiplex PCR; in TCRdb, only in-frame clones are kept and a portion is missing. The data hold 200,000 to 250,000 clones, with approximately 84% observed a single time. The sample was PBMCs. These TCRs come from a woman in her thirties or forties in good health and CMV-seronegative. The CDR3 runs from the conserved cysteine through the conserved F or W. Fields, in order: CDR3 protein, CDR3 DNA, D gene, V gene, clone size, J gene. D genes are given only for firm matches. Size is stated for part of the rows, as once, few or many counts, or as a class when the clone is expanded.

CASSVGTSGGNEQFF,TGTGCCAGTAGTGTCGGGACTAGCGGGGGGAATGAGCAGTTCTTC,TRBD2,TRBV19,.,TRBJ2-1
CASSRDRGPYEQYF,TGTGCCAGCAGTCGTGACAGGGGTCCCTACGAGCAGTACTTC,TRBD1,TRBV28,.,TRBJ2-7
CASSLRNPGQAYGYTF,TGTGCCAGCAGTTTACGGAACCCGGGACAGGCCTATGGCTACACCTTC,TRBD1,TRBV27,.,TRBJ1-2
CASAGTGVDTQYF,TGTGCCTCGGCCGGGACAGGGGTAGATACGCAGTATTTT,TRBD1,TRBV10-3,.,TRBJ2-3
CASSRSGWAYEQYF,TGTGCCAGCAGTCGTAGCGGGTGGGCCTACGAGCAGTACTTC,TRBD2,TRBV6-5,.,TRBJ2-7
CASRYQAFSNQPQHF,TGTGCCAGTAGGTACCAGGCCTTCAGCAATCAGCCCCAGCATTTT,.,TRBV19,.,TRBJ1-5
CACGIGRNQPQHF,TGTGCGTGCGGGATCGGCCGCAATCAGCCCCAGCATTTT,.,TRBV28,.,TRBJ1-5
CASSYGTSSYNSPLHF,TGTGCCAGCAGTTACGGGACAAGCTCCTATAATTCACCCCTCCACTTT,.,TRBV6-6,.,TRBJ1-6
CSVRTGQHSNQPQHF,TGCAGCGTGCGGACAGGGCAGCATAGCAATCAGCCCCAGCATTTT,TRBD1,TRBV29-1,.,TRBJ1-5
CASSLGLAGADTQYF,TGTGCCAGCAGTTTAGGACTAGCGGGGGCAGATACGCAGTATTTT,TRBD2,TRBV27,.,TRBJ2-3
CASSHTGYEQYF,TGTGCCAGCAGCCACACAGGATACGAGCAGTACTTC,.,TRBV7-8,few,TRBJ2-7
CAWSATGPYEQYF,TGTGCCTGGAGTGCGACAGGGCCCTACGAGCAGTACTTC,TRBD1,TRBV30,.,TRBJ2-7
CASSTGGVNTEAFF,TGCGCCAGCAGCACCGGAGGGGTGAACACTGAAGCTTTCTTT,.,TRBV5-1,few,TRBJ1-1
CASSPSGSAYEQYF,TGCGCCAGCAGCCCAAGCGGGTCGGCCTACGAGCAGTACTTC,.,TRBV5-1,.,TRBJ2-7
CASSSWTGVSTGELFF,TGTGCCAGCAGCTCCTGGACAGGGGTGAGCACCGGGGAGCTGTTTTTT,TRBD1,TRBV11-1,.,TRBJ2-2
CASSPRLAGATDTQYF,TGTGCCAGCAGTCCAAGACTAGCGGGGGCAACAGATACGCAGTATTTT,TRBD2,TRBV27,.,TRBJ2-3
CASSQGQLDQPQHF,TGTGCCAGCTCACAAGGACAGTTGGATCAGCCCCAGCATTTT,.,TRBV18,.,TRBJ1-5